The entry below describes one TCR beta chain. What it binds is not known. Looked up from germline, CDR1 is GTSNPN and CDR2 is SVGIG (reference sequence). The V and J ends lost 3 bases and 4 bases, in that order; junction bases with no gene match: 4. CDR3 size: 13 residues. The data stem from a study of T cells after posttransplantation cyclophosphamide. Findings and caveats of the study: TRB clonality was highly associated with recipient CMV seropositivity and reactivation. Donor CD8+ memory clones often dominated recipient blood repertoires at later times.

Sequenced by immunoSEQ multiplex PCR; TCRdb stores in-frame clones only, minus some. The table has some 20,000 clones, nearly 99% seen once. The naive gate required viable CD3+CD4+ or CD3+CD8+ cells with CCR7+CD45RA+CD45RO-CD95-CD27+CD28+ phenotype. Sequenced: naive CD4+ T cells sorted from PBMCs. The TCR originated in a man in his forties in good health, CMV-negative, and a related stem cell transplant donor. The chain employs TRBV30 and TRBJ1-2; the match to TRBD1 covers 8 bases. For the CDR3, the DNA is TGTGCCTGGAGACCGACAGGGGCCTATGGCTACACCTTC. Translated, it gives CAWRPTGAYGYTF.